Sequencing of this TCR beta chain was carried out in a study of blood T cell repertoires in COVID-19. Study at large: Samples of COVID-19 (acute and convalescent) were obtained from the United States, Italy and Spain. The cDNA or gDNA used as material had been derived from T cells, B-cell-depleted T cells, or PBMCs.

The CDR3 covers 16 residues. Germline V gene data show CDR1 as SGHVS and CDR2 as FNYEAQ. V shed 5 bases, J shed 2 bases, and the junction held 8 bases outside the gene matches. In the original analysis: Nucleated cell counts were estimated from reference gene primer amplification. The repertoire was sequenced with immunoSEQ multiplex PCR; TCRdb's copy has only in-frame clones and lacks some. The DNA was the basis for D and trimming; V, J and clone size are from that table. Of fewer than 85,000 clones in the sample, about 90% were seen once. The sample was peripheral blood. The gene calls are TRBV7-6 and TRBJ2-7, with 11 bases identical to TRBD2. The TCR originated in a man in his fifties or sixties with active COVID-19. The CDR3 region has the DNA TGTGCCAGCAGCCAAGAGGTAGCGGGGGGGCCCTACGAGCAGTACTTC. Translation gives CASSQEVAGGPYEQYF.